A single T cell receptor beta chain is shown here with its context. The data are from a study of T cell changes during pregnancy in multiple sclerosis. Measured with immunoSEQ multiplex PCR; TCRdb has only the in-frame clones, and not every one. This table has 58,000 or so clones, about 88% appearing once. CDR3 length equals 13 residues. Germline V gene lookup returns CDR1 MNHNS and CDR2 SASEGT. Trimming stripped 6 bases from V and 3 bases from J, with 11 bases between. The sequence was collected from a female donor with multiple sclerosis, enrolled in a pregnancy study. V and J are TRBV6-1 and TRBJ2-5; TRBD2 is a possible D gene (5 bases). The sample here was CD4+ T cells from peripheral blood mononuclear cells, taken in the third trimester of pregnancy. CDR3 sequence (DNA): TGTGCCAGCAGCGAGAGCGGAAAAGAGACCCAGTACTTC. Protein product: CASSESGKETQYF.